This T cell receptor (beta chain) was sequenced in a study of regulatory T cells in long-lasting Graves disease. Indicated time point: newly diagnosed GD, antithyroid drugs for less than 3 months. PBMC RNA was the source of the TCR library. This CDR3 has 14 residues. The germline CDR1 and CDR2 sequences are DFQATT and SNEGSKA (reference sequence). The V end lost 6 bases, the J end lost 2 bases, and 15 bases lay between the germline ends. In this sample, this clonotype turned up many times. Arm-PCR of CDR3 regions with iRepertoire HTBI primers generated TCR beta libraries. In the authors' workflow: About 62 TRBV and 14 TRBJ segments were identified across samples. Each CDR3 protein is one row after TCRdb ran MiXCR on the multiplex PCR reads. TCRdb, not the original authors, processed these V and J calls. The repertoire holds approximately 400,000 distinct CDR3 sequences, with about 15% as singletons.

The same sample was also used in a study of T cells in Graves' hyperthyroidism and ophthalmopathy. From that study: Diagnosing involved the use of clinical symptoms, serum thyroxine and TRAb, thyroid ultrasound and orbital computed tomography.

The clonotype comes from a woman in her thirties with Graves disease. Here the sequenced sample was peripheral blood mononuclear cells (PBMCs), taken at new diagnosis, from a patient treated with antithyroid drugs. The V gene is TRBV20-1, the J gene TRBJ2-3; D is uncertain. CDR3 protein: CSAKRGYNTDTQYF. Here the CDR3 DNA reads TGCAGTGCAAAGCGCGGTTACAACACAGATACGCAGTATTTT.